The present TCR beta chain was sequenced within a study of Ad26.COV2.S vaccination and SARS-CoV-2 variants. Study results and limitations: Vaccinated and placebo-treated recipients had similar non-spike TCR breadth.

About this clone: The antigen remains unidentified.

This CDR3 is built from 13 residues. Trimming took off 1 base at V and 8 bases at J, with 11 bases between the two ends. The germline CDR1 and CDR2 sequences are SGHAT and FQNNGV. Documented treatment: around 19 received Ad26.COV2.S at low or high dose, single or two shots; roughly 5 received placebo; per-sample allocation not given. Samples were taken on day 63 after the first vaccine or placebo injection. This table comes from immunoSEQ multiplex PCR, and its TCRdb copy is limited to in-frame clones, with some not included. The table records about 370,000 clones, about 85% of them present only once.

Sample: peripheral blood, taken in a trial of Ad26.COV2.S vaccine versus placebo. This chain links TRBV11-2 with TRBJ1-2; no clear D. The sequence derives from a person between 18 and 65 years old who received the Ad26.COV2.S COVID-19 vaccine or a placebo. CDR3 DNA: TGTGCCAGCAGCTTAGTGCTCAGAGGCGGCTACACCTTC. This translates into CASSLVLRGGYTF.